This entry concerns a single T cell receptor (beta chain). Its binding antigen is unknown. No quality values exist for individual bases; no much larger clone is one base distant. Libraries were constructed by PCR. Sequencing instrument: Illumina HiSeq 2500. Molecular barcoding was employed in the preparation of TCR libraries, with unique molecular identifiers being used to normalize TCRbeta repertoire quantification. TCRdb redid the processing of the public reads, applying fastp at Q25 and MiXCR, and retained in-frame beta chains. Under each unique CDR3 protein, matching rows form one entry showing the most common genes and DNA. In all, the sample holds about 400,000 distinct CDR3 sequences, and around 21% of those were seen once. Approximately 3.9% of the sample lies in the top ten. Trimming at the junction amounts to 2 bases on V and 1 base on J, and the germline ends lie 5 bases apart. The germline V gene specifies MNHEY as CDR1 and SVGAGI as CDR2. The CDR3 measures 14 amino acids from cysteine to phenylalanine. Only CDR3 DNA remains: 42 bases, in frame from the first base.

The data originate from a study of T-cell reconstitution after alpha-beta-depleted transplantation in children (TCRdb year 2016). Describing the broader study: The study quantitatively tracked T-cell immune reconstitution after TCRalphabeta/CD19-depleted allogeneic hematopoietic cell transplantation in children using TCR repertoire profiling.

The sequences come from PBMCs from the stem cell graft donor, collected from the stem cell graft. This sequence uses TRBV6-5 and TRBJ2-2; TRBD1 is perhaps the D gene, given 5 matching bases. The receptor comes from a human donor who donated a stem cell graft to a child with acute myeloid leukemia. CDR3 reads: CASSYRGNTGELFF. The DNA sequence is as follows: TGTGCCAGCAGTTACAGGGGGAACACCGGGGAGCTGTTTTTT.